The rows below give T cell receptor beta chains drawn from one sample of a study of cytomegalovirus exposure and HLA in healthy donors. Clones were sequenced by immunoSEQ multiplex PCR, and TCRdb holds only the in-frame ones, with some missing. Of 170,000 or so clones in the sample, less than 85% were seen once. Sequenced input: PBMCs. These receptors were taken from a man younger than 30 in good health and CMV-seropositive. The CDR3 runs from the conserved cysteine through the conserved F or W. Clone size, where shown, is once, few, many, or a class for clones that have expanded.

size	V	J	CDR3
.	TRBV6-5	TRBJ1-3	CASGPSDRANTIYF
.	TRBV5-4	TRBJ2-1	CASSGGQGIYNEQFF
.	TRBV7-3	TRBJ2-3	CASSHGQGSGDTQYF
.	TRBV2	TRBJ2-3	CASRPLQRGAIRDTQYF
.	TRBV6-1	TRBJ1-2	CASSRQGGIYGYTF
.	TRBV5-4	TRBJ1-1	CASRSGGPGGTEAFF
.	TRBV6-5	TRBJ1-2	CASRSGQGNYGYTF
.	TRBV19	TRBJ1-2	CASSMTGFYGYTF
.	TRBV4-1	TRBJ2-7	CASSLGQGVYEQYF
.	TRBV4-2	TRBJ1-1	CASSQEGREATEAFF
once	TRBV30	TRBJ1-2	CAWSVWGQGLRNDGYTF